These 22 T cell receptor beta chains originate from one sample sequenced in a study of T-cell reconstitution after alpha-beta-depleted transplantation in children. A TCRbeta library incorporating unique molecular identifiers was prepared. TCRdb itself ran the PCR reads through MiXCR, one entry per CDR3 protein. The sample contains 490,000 or so distinct CDR3 sequences, roughly a tenth of which appear only once. Sample: PBMCs, taken before TCRalphabeta/CD19-depleted stem cell transplant. The receptors stem from a child aged 2 to 15 with inherited bone marrow failure, due to receive a stem cell transplant.

This clonotype was seen a few times. This sequence joins TRBV20-1 and TRBJ2-1; possible D gene TRBD2, 6 bases. The CDR3 spans 17 residues. Trimming pared 7 bases from V and 4 bases from J, leaving 26 bases between. Germline CDR1 DFQATT, CDR2 SNEGSKA (reference sequence). This chain's CDR3 is CSGTSAGGKTTYNEQFF. CDR3 DNA sequence: TGCAGTGGCACCTCTGCGGGCGGGAAGACCACGTACAATGAGCAGTTCTTC.

This clonotype occurred many times. The chain uses TRBV19 and TRBJ2-2, with D perhaps TRBD1 (5 bases). The germline V gene encodes CDR1 LNHDA and CDR2 SQIVND (reference sequence). V was cut by 1 base and J by 8 bases, with 11 bases left in between. This CDR3 is 14 amino acids long. The CDR3 DNA reads TGTGCCAGTAGTATAGGAGCCCGACAGGGGGAGCTGTTTTTT. As protein: CASSIGARQGELFF.

This clonotype was found a few times. This rearrangement joins TRBV12-3 or TRBV12-4 to TRBJ2-2, with a tentative D call TRBD1 (6 bases). This CDR3 comprises 13 residues. V was cut by 5 bases and J by 7 bases, with 11 bases left in between. The CDR3 loop reads CASSPQGNGELFF. The CDR3 DNA reads as TGTGCCAGCAGTCCTCAGGGGAACGGGGAGCTGTTTTTT.

Many counts were recorded for this clonotype. The chain recombines TRBV3-1 with TRBJ2-1; maybe TRBD2 (6 bases). CDR1 LGHDT and CDR2 YNNKEL come from the germline V gene (reference sequence). Trimming removed 7 bases at V and 8 bases at J, with 21 bases between. This CDR3 has 15 residues. CDR3 nucleotide sequence: TGTGCCAGCAAAAACCTAGCGAGCATTTCCCATGAGCAGTTCTTC. This translates into CASKNLASISHEQFF.

This clonotype was observed many times. The chain combines TRBV4-3 with TRBJ2-7, with D possibly TRBD1 on 6 matching bases. Germline assignment: CDR1 LGHNA and CDR2 YSLEER. V was shortened by 3 bases and J by 3 bases, with 15 bases between the two germline ends. This CDR3 contains 15 residues. Here the CDR3 DNA reads TGCGCCAGCAGCCAGAGGACAGAGCAATACTACGAGCAGTACTTC. It yields the protein CASSQRTEQYYEQYF.

As regards this clonotype: This clone may be a read error of a much larger clone one base away. The chain recombines TRBV27 with TRBJ2-7, with 9 bases identical to TRBD1. Germline V gene lookup returns CDR1 MNHEY and CDR2 SMNVEV (reference sequence). The CDR3 has 13 amino acids. The J segment lost 6 bases and the V segment lost 6 bases, leaving 6 bases of the junction unmatched. The CDR3 region has the DNA TGTGCCAGCAGCTCCGGGACAGGGAGCGAGCAGTACTTC. Residues: CASSSGTGSEQYF.

The rearrangement joins TRBV29-1 to TRBJ2-7; the D call may be TRBD1 or TRBD2 (5 bases each). This CDR3 is 11 amino acids long. Trimming took 3 bases from V and 7 from J, leaving 10 bases between them. Germline CDR1 SQVTM, CDR2 ANQGSEA. For the CDR3, the DNA is TGCAGCGTTGAGGGACGAGGAGAGCAGTACTTC. This encodes CSVEGRGEQYF.

This clonotype was observed at least ten times. The genes are TRBV4-2 and TRBJ2-1; 7 positions agree with TRBD2. The germline V gene encodes CDR1 LGHNA and CDR2 YNFKEQ. V shed 1 base and J 7 bases; nucleotides not matched to a gene: 13. The CDR3 is 17 residues long. The CDR3 coding sequence is TGTGCCAGCAGCCAAGCTTCCTGGGGCGGGAGTGGGAATGAGCAGTTCTTC. Amino acids: CASSQASWGGSGNEQFF.

This clonotype turned up a few times. This chain joins TRBV30 and TRBJ1-1; D is unclear. Germline V CDR1 and CDR2: GTSNPN, SVGIG (reference sequence). Trimming shortened V by 3 bases and J by 6 bases, and 11 bases separated the two germline ends. This CDR3 comprises 12 residues. The CDR3 sequence: CAWRSVGSEAFF. The CDR3 bases are TGTGCCTGGAGGTCGGTGGGTTCTGAAGCTTTCTTT. Complete variable domain (other parts from reference TRBV30 and TRBJ1-1): SQTIHQWPATLVQPVGSPLSLECTVEGTSNPNLYWYRQAAGRGLQLLFYSVGIGQISSEVPQNLSASRPQDRQFILSSKKLLLSDSGFYLCAWRSVGSEAFFGQGTRLTVV.

CDR3: CASSYGPMVAGATGELFF. The DNA of the CDR3 is TGTGCCAGCAGTTACGGCCCGATGGTAGCGGGAGCTACCGGGGAGCTGTTTTTT. The chain combines TRBV6-5 with TRBJ2-2; 9 nucleotides align to TRBD2. With 2 bases clipped from V and 5 bases from J, the junction kept 12 bases outside the gene matches. CDR3 size: 18 residues. CDR1 and CDR2 (germline): MNHEY, SVGAGI.

This clonotype occurred once. A much larger clone lies a single base off, so this may be a read error. The J gene is TRBJ2-4, the V gene TRBV20-1; weak D call: TRBD2 (7 bases). The CDR3 is 14 amino acids. Germline CDR1 is DFQATT and CDR2 is SNEGSKA (reference sequence). As DNA, the CDR3 is TGCAGTGCTAGCCTAGCGGTACTAGGGGACATTCGGTACTTC. Protein: CSASLAVLGDIRYF.

This clonotype showed up many times. V usage is TRBV29-1 and J usage is TRBJ2-1; 7 bases agree with TRBD1. The trim removed 4 bases at V and 5 bases at J, leaving 14 bases unmatched. Germline CDR1 is SQVTM and CDR2 is ANQGSEA. The CDR3 runs 16 residues. The CDR3 reads CSVAGLTGAKDNEQFF. In DNA form, the CDR3 reads TGCAGCGTTGCAGGCCTTACAGGGGCTAAGGACAATGAGCAGTTCTTC.

This clonotype was picked up many times. This chain connects TRBV4-3 to TRBJ2-3; no reliable D call. Germline loops: CDR1 LGHNA, CDR2 YSLEER. Trimming cost V 1 base and J 2 bases, with 10 bases left between them. This CDR3 is built from 15 residues. For the CDR3, the DNA is TGCGCCAGCAGCCAAGGGGTGGGGTTCACAGATACGCAGTATTTT. Its translation: CASSQGVGFTDTQYF.

This clonotype has only a few counts. V gene TRBV11-2 combines with J gene TRBJ2-2; D may match TRBD1 or TRBD2 (5 bases each). The V and J ends lost 4 bases and 7 bases respectively, with 16 bases between them. This CDR3 comprises 15 residues. The germline V gene encodes CDR1 SGHAT and CDR2 FQNNGV. The CDR3 DNA reads as TGTGCCAGCAGCTCAGTACGGGGCCGCGGCGGGGAGCTGTTTTTT. It translates to CASSSVRGRGGELFF. The full variable domain, in which reference TRBV11-2 and TRBJ2-2 provide the parts outside the CDR3, is EAGVAQSPRYKIIEKRQSVAFWCNPISGHATLYWYQQILGQGPKLLIQFQNNGVVDDSQLPKDRFSAERLKGVDSTLKIQPAKLEDSAVYLCASSSVRGRGGELFFGEGSRLTVL.

This clonotype was counted many times. This rearrangement joins TRBV4-3 to TRBJ2-7; D unclear. The CDR3 totals 15 residues. V was trimmed by 1 base and J by 0 bases, leaving 10 bases between them. The V gene's germline CDR1 is LGHNA and CDR2 YSLEER. The CDR3 spells CASSQGAAPSYEQYF. CDR3 DNA sequence: TGCGCCAGCAGCCAAGGGGCGGCCCCCTCCTACGAGCAGTACTTC.

Many counts were recorded for this clonotype. The V and J genes are TRBV15 and TRBJ2-1; D possibly corresponds to TRBD1 (5 bases). The CDR3 consists of 14 residues. The germline V gene has CDR1 LNHNV and CDR2 YYDKDF (reference sequence). Between the trimmed V and J ends, which lost 0 bases and 10 bases, there was a span of 13 bases. In nucleotides, the CDR3 is TGTGCCACCAGCAGAGATTTTACAGGACCCGAGCAGTTCTTC. As protein: CATSRDFTGPEQFF.

The chain has TRBV19 and TRBJ2-3; no reliable D call. Trimming removed 4 bases from V and 7 bases from J, with 15 bases in between. This CDR3 has 14 residues. CDR1 and CDR2 (germline): LNHDA, SQIVND (reference sequence). In DNA, the CDR3 is TGTGCCAGTAGTACAGCGACCTTAGGCAATACGCAGTATTTT. It is translated as CASSTATLGNTQYF. The variable domain in full, with the rest retrieved from reference TRBV19 and TRBJ2-3, is DGGITQSPKYLFRKEGQNVTLSCEQNLNHDAMYWYRQDPGQGLRLIYYSQIVNDFQKGDIAEGYSVSREKKESFPLTVTSAQKNPTAFYLCASSTATLGNTQYFGPGTRLTVL.

The sample holds many counts of this clonotype. This chain joins TRBV20-1 and TRBJ2-3, with a tentative D call TRBD2 (7 bases). This CDR3 is built from 16 residues. Germline CDR1 is DFQATT and CDR2 is SNEGSKA (reference sequence). V was cut by 1 base and J by 5 bases, with 19 bases left in between. The CDR3 spells CSARAPMIGGGDTQYF. CDR3 nucleotides: TGCAGTGCTAGAGCCCCGATGATAGGGGGGGGAGATACGCAGTATTTT.

The chain is built from TRBV27 and TRBJ2-2; D remains unclear. The CDR3 is made up of 14 amino acids. V lost 5 bases and J 5 bases, leaving 12 bases between the germline ends. Germline-derived CDR1 and CDR2 are MNHEY and SMNVEV (reference sequence). CDR3 sequence: CASSQMGGTGELFF. The CDR3 nucleotides are TGTGCCAGCAGTCAAATGGGTGGAACCGGGGAGCTGTTTTTT.

This clonotype was observed many times. The CDR3 loop is CASSNRDRARYEQYF. CDR3 in DNA: TGTGCCAGCAGTAACCGGGACAGGGCTAGGTACGAGCAGTACTTC. J is TRBJ2-7 and V is TRBV12-3 or TRBV12-4, with TRBD1 identical over 9 bases. With V trimmed by 5 bases and J by 4 bases, 9 bases remained unmatched. The CDR3 runs 15 residues.

The sample holds a few counts of this clonotype. V gene TRBV27 combines with J gene TRBJ2-7; 9 bases agree with TRBD2. V shed 3 bases, J shed 2 bases, and the junction held 5 bases outside the gene matches. CDR3 length equals 15 residues. Germline V CDR1 and CDR2: MNHEY, SMNVEV (reference sequence). The DNA for the CDR3 is TGTGCCAGCAGTTTGGGGCGGGGGGGCCCCTACGAGCAGTACTTC. It codes for CASSLGRGGPYEQYF.

In its sample, this clonotype was seen many times. This chain uses TRBV2 with TRBJ2-1, with 7 bases identical to TRBD2. V was pared by 6 bases and J by 5 bases, with 7 bases of the junction left unmatched. This CDR3 contains 14 residues. Germline assignment: CDR1 SNHLY and CDR2 FYNNEI. The CDR3 sequence: CASRLLAAHNEQFF. The CDR3 nucleotides are TGTGCCAGCAGATTGCTAGCGGCCCACAATGAGCAGTTCTTC.